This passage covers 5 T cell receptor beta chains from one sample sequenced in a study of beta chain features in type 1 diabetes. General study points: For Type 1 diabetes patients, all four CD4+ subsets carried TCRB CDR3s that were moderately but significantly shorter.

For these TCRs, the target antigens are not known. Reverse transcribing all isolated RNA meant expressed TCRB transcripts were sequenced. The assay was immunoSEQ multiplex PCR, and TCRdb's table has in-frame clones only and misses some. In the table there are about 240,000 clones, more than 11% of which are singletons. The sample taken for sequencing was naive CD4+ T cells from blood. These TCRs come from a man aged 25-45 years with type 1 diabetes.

The CDR3 DNA follows: TGTGCCAGCAGCTTAGTCAGCAGGACAGGGAATACCTACACCTTC. This gives the protein CASSLVSRTGNTYTF. The gene calls are TRBV7-9 and TRBJ1-2; 8 bases are a match to TRBD1. CDR1 is SEHNR and CDR2 is FQNEAQ in the germline V gene (reference sequence). V was clipped by 1 base and J by 10 bases; unmatched bases: 11. This CDR3 is built from 15 residues.

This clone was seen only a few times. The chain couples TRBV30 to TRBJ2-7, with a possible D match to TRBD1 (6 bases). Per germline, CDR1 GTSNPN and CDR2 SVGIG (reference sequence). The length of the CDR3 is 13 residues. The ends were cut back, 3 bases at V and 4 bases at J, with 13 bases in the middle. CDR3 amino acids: CAWSAGVPYEQYF. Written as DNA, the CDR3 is TGTGCCTGGAGCGCAGGGGTACCTTACGAGCAGTACTTC. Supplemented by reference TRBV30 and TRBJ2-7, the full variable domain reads SQTIHQWPATLVQPVGSPLSLECTVEGTSNPNLYWYRQAAGRGLQLLFYSVGIGQISSEVPQNLSASRPQDRQFILSSKKLLLSDSGFYLCAWSAGVPYEQYFGPGTRLTVT.

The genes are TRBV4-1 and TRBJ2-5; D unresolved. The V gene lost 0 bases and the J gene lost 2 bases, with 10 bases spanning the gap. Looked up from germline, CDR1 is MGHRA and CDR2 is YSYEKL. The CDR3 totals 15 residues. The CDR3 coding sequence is TGCGCCAGCAGCCAAGATCAGAACAGACAAGAGACCCAGTACTTC. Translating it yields CASSQDQNRQETQYF.

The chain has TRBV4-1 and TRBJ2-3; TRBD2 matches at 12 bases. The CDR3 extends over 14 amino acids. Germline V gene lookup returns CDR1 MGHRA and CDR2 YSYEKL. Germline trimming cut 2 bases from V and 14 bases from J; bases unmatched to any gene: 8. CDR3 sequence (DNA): TGCGCCAGCAGCCAAATGCTAGCGGGGGGGCCGCGGTATTTT. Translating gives CASSQMLAGGPRYF.

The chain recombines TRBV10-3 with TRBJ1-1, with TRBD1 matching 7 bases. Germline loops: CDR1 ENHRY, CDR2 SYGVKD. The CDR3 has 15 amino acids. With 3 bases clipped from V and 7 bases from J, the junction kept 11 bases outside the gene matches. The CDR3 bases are TGTGCCATCAGTGAATCGACAGGGAAGGTGATTGAAGCTTTCTTT. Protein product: CAISESTGKVIEAFF.